This T cell receptor beta chain was captured in a study of identical twins. Germline values: CDR1 DFQATT, CDR2 SNEGSKA (reference sequence). The CDR3 is 14 residues long. V was cut by 2 bases and J by 3 bases, with 14 bases left in between. TCRdb re-called the 5' RACE reads with MiXCR, one entry per CDR3 protein. The sample lists roughly 190,000 distinct CDR3 sequences; approximately 15% were seen once. These records were also assigned to another study, of T cells expressing NK-cell markers.

The sequence came from a woman under 30 in good health. Input material: CD8+ T cells sorted from blood. The chain couples TRBV20-1 to TRBJ2-7, with TRBD1 as a possible D gene (6 bases). The CDR3 bases are TGCAGTGCTAGATCGGGACAAAACGACTACGAGCAGTACTTC. Protein product: CSARSGQNDYEQYF.